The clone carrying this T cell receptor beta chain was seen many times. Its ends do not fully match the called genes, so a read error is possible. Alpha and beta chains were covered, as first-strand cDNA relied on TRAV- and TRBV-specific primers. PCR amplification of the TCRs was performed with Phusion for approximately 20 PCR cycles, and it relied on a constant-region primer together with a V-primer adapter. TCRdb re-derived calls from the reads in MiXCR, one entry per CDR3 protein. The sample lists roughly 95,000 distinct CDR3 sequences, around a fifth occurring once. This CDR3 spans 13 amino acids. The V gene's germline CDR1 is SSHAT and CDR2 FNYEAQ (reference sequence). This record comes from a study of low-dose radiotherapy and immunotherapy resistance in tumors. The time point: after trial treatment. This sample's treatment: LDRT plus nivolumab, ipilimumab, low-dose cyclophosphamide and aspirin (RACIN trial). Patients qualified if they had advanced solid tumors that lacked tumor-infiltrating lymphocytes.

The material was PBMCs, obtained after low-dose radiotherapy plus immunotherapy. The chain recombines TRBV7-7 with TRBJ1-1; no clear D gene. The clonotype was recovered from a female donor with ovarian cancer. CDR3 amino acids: CASSVSGNTEAFF. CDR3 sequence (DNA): TGTGCTAGCAGCGTGTCAGGGAACACTGAAGCTTTCTTT.